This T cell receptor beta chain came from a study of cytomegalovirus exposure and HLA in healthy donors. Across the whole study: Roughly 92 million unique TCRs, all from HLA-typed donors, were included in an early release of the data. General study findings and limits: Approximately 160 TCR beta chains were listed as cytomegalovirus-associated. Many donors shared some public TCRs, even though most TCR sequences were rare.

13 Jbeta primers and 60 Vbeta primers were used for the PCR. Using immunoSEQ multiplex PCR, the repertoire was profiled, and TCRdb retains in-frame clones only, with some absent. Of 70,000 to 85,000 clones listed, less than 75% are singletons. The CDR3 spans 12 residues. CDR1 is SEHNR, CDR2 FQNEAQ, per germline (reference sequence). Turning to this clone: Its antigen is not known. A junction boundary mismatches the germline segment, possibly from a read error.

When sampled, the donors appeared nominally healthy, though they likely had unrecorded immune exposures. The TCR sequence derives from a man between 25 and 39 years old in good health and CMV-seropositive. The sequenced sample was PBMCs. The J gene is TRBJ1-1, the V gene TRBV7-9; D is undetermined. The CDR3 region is CSSSLRSTEAFF. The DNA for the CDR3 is TGTTCCAGCAGCTTAAGGAGCACTGAAGCTTTCTTT.